This T cell receptor (beta chain) was identified during a study of cytomegalovirus exposure and HLA in healthy donors (dated by TCRdb to 2017 to 2019). Background for the entire study: In an earlier analysis of roughly 500 of the donors, roughly 300 Gb of sequence data and roughly 100 million unique TCR beta sequences from 180 million or so T cells were reported. Roughly 290 gigabases of sequencing data and 70 million to 95 million unique TCR sequences made up an early release that covered around 640 HLA-typed donors. The genetic ancestry cluster associated with self-reported Caucasian donors included 80% to 90% of the approximately 400 genotyped donors. The study was designed to test whether signatures of past pathogen exposure could be identified by cataloging public T cell receptors. The T cell repertoires of 550 to 850 subjects were profiled by immunosequencing and related to cytomegalovirus serostatus. Besides the first cohort of more than 650 subjects, a separate validation cohort made up of 120 different subjects was used. The study combined high-throughput TCR immunosequencing, statistical association of individual TCRs with disease status, and machine learning to predict cytomegalovirus infection status. A later analysis re-examined previously published TCR beta repertoires from more than 550 donors and added high-resolution HLA genotyping to investigate patterns of TCR occurrence. Rather than drawing on any new phenotypic data, the later analysis identified candidate immune exposures from TCR beta sequences and the way those sequences occurred across donors. To decide whether each TCR beta V gene segment behaved as functional or pseudogenic, an earlier analysis of some 570 of the donors relied on high-throughput TCR beta sequencing. Donor age, sex, ethnicity and CMV serostatus were compiled together with the repertoire data. A later genetic analysis took genome-wide SNP genotypes for about 65% of the roughly 670 donors and used that subset as a discovery cohort. All discovery cohort repertoires had been generated using a single sequencing platform. Both class I and class II loci were covered by HLA typing, at four-digit resolution. The number of typed donors differed by locus: about 629-640 for A, B, C, DRB1 and DQB1; 500 to 550 for DQA1; approximately 610 for DPA1; and around 490 for DPB1. Roughly 5 DR-DQ haplotypes were handled as single units for association and clustering because linkage in the cohort was strong. Among 300 to 500 genotyped donors of the cohort, an average of around 250,000 unique TCR beta nucleotide sequences was sequenced per donor, of which about 18% were non-productive.

Of note for this clone: Its antigen is currently not known.

Trimming takes 3 bases from V and 2 bases from J, and the germline ends sit 10 bases apart. The germline V gene provides CDR1 KGHSH and CDR2 LQKENI. From the cysteine through the phenylalanine, the CDR3 covers 15 amino acids. Of the read, only the CDR3 DNA is kept; its 45 bases are in frame from base 1. The library came from the immunoSEQ multiplex PCR assay. For the multiplex PCR, a mixture combining 60 forward primers for TCR Vbeta segments and 13 reverse primers for TCR Jbeta segments was used. A multiplex PCR assay on genomic DNA amplified the CDR3 region of rearranged TCR beta genes. The amplified TCR beta libraries were sequenced on the Illumina HiSeq System as 87-base-pair reads. The authors' pipeline ran thus. A later analysis counted about 80 million unique TCR beta chains across the 666 repertoires, and 9.5 million to 11 million of these chains were shared by at least two donors. Raw reads were error-corrected and collapsed into unique sequences by a nearest-neighbor algorithm in which closely related sequences were merged to remove PCR and sequencing errors. V, D and J gene segments were assigned by aligning CDR3 sequences to IMGT reference sequences. For a sequence to be retained, a match of at least six nucleotides was required to both a V gene segment and a J gene segment. A rearrangement was called productive if the CDR3 had no stop codons and remained in frame with V and J, and every other rearrangement was called non-productive. CDR3 was defined according to IMGT convention as the region running from the second conserved V-encoded cysteine to the conserved J-encoded phenylalanine. In an earlier analysis of more than 550 of the donors, sequences lacking an unambiguous match to a single V gene segment were excluded. An earlier analysis of over 450 of the donors classified V segments as functional when productive rearrangements were above 56.7% and as segregating when the standard deviation between donors was above 5%. A statistical classification framework was developed to diagnose cytomegalovirus status using the catalog of TCR beta chain sequences. A later analysis assigned V and J genes by comparing TCR nucleotide sequences with IMGT/GENE-DB human TR gene sequences. A later analysis assigned CDR3 sequences and most-parsimonious VDJ recombination scenarios with the TCRdist pipeline. In a later analysis, every TCR beta chain was defined by the combination of its CDR3 amino acid sequence and its V-gene family, and reads without a unique V-gene family were dropped. In a later analysis, fewer than 600 highly shared, low-generation-probability nucleotide sequences were removed to address suspected cross-contamination and a sequencing artifact. For each public chain, a later analysis derived a clonal expansion index from normalized ranks of inferred template counts within each repertoire. A later analysis computed generation probabilities with a VDJ recombination model fitted to out-of-frame rearrangements, and checked the results against IGoR. In a later analysis, TCR-TCR, TCR-HLA and TCR-CMV co-occurrence was scored with hypergeometric tests, and a repertoire-size bias correction was applied to TCR pairs. In a later analysis, false discovery rates were estimated by permuting HLA or CMV assignments 20 times. In a later analysis, co-occurring TCRs were grouped using DBSCAN, and TCRdist sequence similarity was added for clustering within HLA-allele-positive subsets. For co-occurrence clustering, repertoires with fewer than 30,000 or more than 120,000 public chains were excluded, along with roughly 5 repertoires with anomalous nucleotide sharing. TCRdb carries this immuneACCESS record with in-frame sequences only. Its versions omit some clonotypes, under half of them owing to an unresolved V gene in the studies checked, with the rest unexplained. V and J calls and clone size come straight from that table; D and trimming were deduced from the DNA. The data table for this sample lists under 250,000 clones. The ten largest account for 1.1% of the sample.

The cohort comprised some 700 healthy bone marrow donors. At the time of sampling, every cohort member was nominally healthy, though immune exposures that went unrecorded were likely present. The donor tested CMV seropositive, placing the donor among the 310 or so seropositive members of the cohort. Each donor provided a peripheral blood sample, and peripheral blood mononuclear cells were used for TCR beta sequencing. Genomic DNA extraction from the blood cell samples was performed with the Qiagen DNeasy Blood Extraction Kit. Here is what the overall study found, with its caveats: Presence/absence analyses assumed roughly uniform sequencing depth across donors, an assumption that may not hold. In vitro tests confirmed that a few of the cytomegalovirus-associated TCR beta chains recognize cytomegalovirus antigens. Because counts were too low, approximately 18 rarely observed V segments, including chromosome 9 orphons, were excluded from the earlier analysis of around 640 of the donors. In a later analysis, the rate of TCR association differed among HLA loci, with DRB1 alleles having the most associated TCRs and HLA-C alleles having the fewest. The classifier was reported to diagnose cytomegalovirus status with high specificity and sensitivity in both the original and validation cohorts. Across donors, most TCR sequences were observed very rarely, whereas some public TCRs were present in many individuals. Because some donors lacked HLA typing at each locus, the association tests relied only on the typed subset. In an earlier analysis of approximately 600 of the donors, most TCR beta V segments were observed in productive rearrangements about 87% or about 30% of the time, broadly matching IMGT annotations. According to the authors, the approach could potentially be generalized to other disease states and immunological phenotypes. In a later analysis, 15,000 to 20,000 TCR beta sequences were associated with specific HLA alleles at a false discovery rate of 0.05. Some IMGT-functional V segments, including TRBV6-2 and TRBV6-3, could not be distinguished by the 87-base-pair reads and were therefore excluded. Linkage disequilibrium might explain the correlated functional status among segregating V segments, but an unknown experimental factor could not be excluded. Only TCR beta chains were sequenced in this cohort, and the absence of alpha or paired-chain data limited detectable features. According to a later genetic analysis, donors in an Asian-associated ancestry cluster had fewer N-insertions in productive TCRs than the roughly 670-donor mean. Several of the top co-occurrence clusters appeared to be linked to parvovirus B19, influenza, CMV and Epstein-Barr virus, according to a later analysis. When HLA alleles, especially DR and DQ, strongly co-occurred, TCR associations were difficult to assign to individual alleles. A cluster of highly shared sequence variants was judged likely to represent a technical artifact of the sequencing pipeline. In a later analysis, HLA-associated TCR beta chains were found to be more clonally expanded and to have lower generation probabilities than equally common non-associated chains. A later analysis found that most CMV-associated TCR beta chains appeared HLA-restricted, with HLA associations seemingly driven largely by CMV exposure. A further reported finding was that TCR beta sequences accurately predicted the HLA-A and HLA-B alleles for most subjects in the first cohort. V-gene and J-gene trimming of TCR beta chains was associated with a missense DCLRE1C variant in a later genetic analysis, and the association was replicated in an independent cohort. In the study, about 150 TCR beta chains were listed as associated with cytomegalovirus. For the cohort, immune exposure information was limited to CMV serostatus.

This sequence originates from a girl aged 2 to 10 in good health and CMV-seropositive. Specimen: PBMCs. The sequence links TRBV18 to TRBJ2-2; a weak D assignment points to TRBD1 (6 bases agree). The CDR3 corresponds to CASSPRTDNTGELFF. The nucleotide sequence is given as TGTGCCAGCTCACCGAGGACAGATAACACCGGGGAGCTGTTTTTT.